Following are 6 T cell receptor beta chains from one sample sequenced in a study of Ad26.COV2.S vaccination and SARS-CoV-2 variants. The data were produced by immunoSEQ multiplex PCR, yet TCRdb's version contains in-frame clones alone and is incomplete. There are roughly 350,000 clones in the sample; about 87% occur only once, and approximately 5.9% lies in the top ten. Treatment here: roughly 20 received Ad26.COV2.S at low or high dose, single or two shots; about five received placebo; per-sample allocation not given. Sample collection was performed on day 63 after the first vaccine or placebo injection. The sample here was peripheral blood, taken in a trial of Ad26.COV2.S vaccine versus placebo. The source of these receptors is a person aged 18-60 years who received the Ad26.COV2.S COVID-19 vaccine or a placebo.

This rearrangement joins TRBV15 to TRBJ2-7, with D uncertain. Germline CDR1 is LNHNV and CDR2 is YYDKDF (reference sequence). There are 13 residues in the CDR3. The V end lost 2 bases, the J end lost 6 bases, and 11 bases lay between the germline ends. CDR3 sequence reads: CATSRRDPSEQYF. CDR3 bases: TGTGCCACCAGCAGACGCGACCCCTCCGAGCAGTACTTC.

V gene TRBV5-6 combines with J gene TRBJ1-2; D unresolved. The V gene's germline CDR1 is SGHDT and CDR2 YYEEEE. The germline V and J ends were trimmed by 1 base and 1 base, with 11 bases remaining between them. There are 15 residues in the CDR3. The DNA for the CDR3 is TGTGCCAGCAGCTTGACCGTGACCATTAACTATGGCTACACCTTC. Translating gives CASSLTVTINYGYTF.

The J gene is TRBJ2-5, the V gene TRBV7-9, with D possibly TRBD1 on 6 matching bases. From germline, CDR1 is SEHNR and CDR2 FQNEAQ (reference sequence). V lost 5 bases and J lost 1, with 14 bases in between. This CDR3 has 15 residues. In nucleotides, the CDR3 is TGTGCCAGCAGCCCCCCAGGGGATCCCCAAGAGACCCAGTACTTC. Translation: CASSPPGDPQETQYF.

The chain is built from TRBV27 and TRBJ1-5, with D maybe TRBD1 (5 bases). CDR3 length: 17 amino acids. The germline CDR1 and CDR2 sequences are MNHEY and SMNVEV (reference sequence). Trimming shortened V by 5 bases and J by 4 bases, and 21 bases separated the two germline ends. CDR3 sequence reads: CASSPRQTRPTNQPQHF. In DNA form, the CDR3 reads TGTGCCAGCAGTCCCCGACAGACACGACCGACTAATCAGCCCCAGCATTTT.

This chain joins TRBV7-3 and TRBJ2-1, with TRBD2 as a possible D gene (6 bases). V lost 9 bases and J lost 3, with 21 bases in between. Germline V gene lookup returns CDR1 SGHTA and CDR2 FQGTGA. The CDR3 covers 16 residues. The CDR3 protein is CASRGTGSGNYNEQFF. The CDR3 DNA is TGTGCCAGTAGAGGGACCGGTAGCGGAAACTACAATGAGCAGTTCTTC.

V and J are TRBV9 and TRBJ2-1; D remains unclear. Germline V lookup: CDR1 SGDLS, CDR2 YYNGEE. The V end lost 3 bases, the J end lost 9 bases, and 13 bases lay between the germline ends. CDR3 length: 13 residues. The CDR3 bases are TGTGCCAGCAGCGCTGGGGTTCCCCCTGAGCAGTTCTTC. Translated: CASSAGVPPEQFF.